One and the same sample provided the 3 T cell receptor beta chains below, sequenced in a study of blood T cell repertoires in COVID-19. Using immunoSEQ multiplex PCR, the repertoire was profiled, and TCRdb retains in-frame clones only, with some absent. In the table there are tens of thousands of clones, just under 90% of which are singletons. The sample comprised peripheral blood. The source is a human donor with active COVID-19. The donor label of this sample is uncertain.

The V and J genes are TRBV7-9 and TRBJ1-1; no clear D. The CDR3 extends over 12 amino acids. The V end was cut by 1 base, the J end by 7 bases, with 7 bases between. Germline V gene sequence: CDR1 SEHNR, CDR2 FQNEAQ (reference sequence). The CDR3 spells CASSLGSIEAFF. CDR3 DNA: TGTGCCAGCAGCTTAGGGAGCATTGAAGCTTTCTTT.

The rearrangement links TRBV29-1 to TRBJ2-1; no reliable D call. The CDR3 spans 13 residues. Deletions cut 0 bases from V and 5 bases from J, with 8 bases between. Germline lookup yields CDR1 SQVTM and CDR2 ANQGSEA. CDR3 in amino acids: CSVEEGSHNEQFF. The CDR3 bases are TGCAGCGTTGAAGAAGGTAGCCACAATGAGCAGTTCTTC.

CDR3: CAISESPGGALITEAFF. In nucleotides, the CDR3 is TGTGCCATCAGTGAGTCCCCTGGGGGGGCGCTGATTACTGAAGCTTTCTTT. The chain couples TRBV10-3 to TRBJ1-1; maybe TRBD1 (6 bases). The V gene lost 0 bases and the J gene lost 5 bases, with 19 bases spanning the gap. Germline V CDR1 and CDR2: ENHRY, SYGVKD. There are 17 residues in the CDR3.